The 21 T cell receptor beta chains in this list originate from one sample, sequenced in a study of graft-versus-host responses after intestinal transplantation (dated by TCRdb to the early 2020s). Library method: the immunoSEQ multiplex PCR assay. TCRdb re-hosts the immuneACCESS table, in-frame sequences only. Its copies lack some clones; in the studies checked, an unresolved V gene accounts for under half of them, and the cause for the rest is not known. The sample table holds fewer than 25,000 clones, of which 35% to 50% were seen once. Approximately 1.4% of the sample comes from the top ten. Reading the label with the study, this specimen's time point is: cells obtained before transplantation from donor or recipient. Mixed lymphocyte reactions plated some 200,000 CFSE-labeled pre-transplant responders with some 200,000 irradiated violet-dye-labeled stimulators and were cultured for six to seven days.

The sequencing here drew on alloreactive CD8+ T cells from a mixed lymphocyte reaction culture, taken before transplantation. This specimen's cell subset or site label, per the study, means: CFSE-low proliferating T cells sorted from approximately 6-day pre-transplant mixed lymphocyte reaction (GvH or HvG direction). Receptors were obtained from a human patient who was an organ donor for intestinal transplantation.

The V and J genes are TRBV7-4 and TRBJ2-1; no clear D gene. Per germline, CDR1 SGHVT and CDR2 SQSDAQ. The CDR3 runs to 10 residues. V lost 4 bases and J 6 bases, leaving 1 base between the germline ends. The chain's CDR3 is CASSSNEQFF. The CDR3 DNA is TGTGCCAGCAGCTCCAATGAGCAGTTCTTC.

This clone was counted a single time. The V and J genes are TRBV4-3 and TRBJ2-3, with D perhaps matching TRBD1 or TRBD2 (5 bases each). V lost 0 bases and J lost 0, with 10 bases in between. The CDR3 covers 16 residues. Germline V lookup: CDR1 LGHNA, CDR2 YSLEER. As DNA, the CDR3 is TGCGCCAGCAGCCAAGAACCGGGACCAAGCACAGATACGCAGTATTTT. It is translated as CASSQEPGPSTDTQYF.

In its sample, this clone was seen a few times. This chain uses TRBV7-2 with TRBJ2-7; D remains ambiguous. The CDR3 consists of 11 residues. Germline V lookup: CDR1 SGHTA, CDR2 FQGNSA. Trimming removed 3 bases at V and 3 bases at J, with 3 bases between. CDR3 loop: CASSLNYEQYF. Written as DNA, the CDR3 is TGTGCCAGCAGCTTGAACTACGAGCAGTACTTC. Full variable domain (outside the CDR3, taken from reference TRBV7-2 and TRBJ2-7): GAGVSQSPSNKVTEKGKDVELRCDPISGHTALYWYRQSLGQGLEFLIYFQGNSAPDKSGLPSDRFSAERTGGSVSTLTIQRTQQEDSAVYLCASSLNYEQYFGPGTRLTVT.

In the case of this clone: This may be a read error, as it is one base from a much larger clone. The chain uses TRBV11-2 and TRBJ2-1; 7 bases agree with TRBD2. From germline, CDR1 is SGHAT and CDR2 FQNNGV. The CDR3 sequence is 14 residues long. This chain's CDR3 is CASTGTTVVNAQFF. Written as DNA, the CDR3 is TGTGCCAGCACCGGGACTACCGTCGTGAATGCGCAGTTCTTC.

J is TRBJ1-6 and V is TRBV27; D is uncertain. The germline gives CDR1 MNHEY, CDR2 SMNVEV (reference sequence). The CDR3 length is 12 residues. V lost 5 bases, J lost 6 bases, and 5 bases lay in between. The CDR3 bases are TGTGCCAGCAGTCTACTTAATTCACCCCTCCACTTT. This gives the protein CASSLLNSPLHF.

The J gene is TRBJ2-2, the V gene TRBV4-3; D is unresolved. This CDR3 contains 13 residues. Trimming removed 1 base from V and 4 bases from J, with 4 bases in between. Germline V gives CDR1 LGHNA, CDR2 YSLEER. The CDR3 reads CASSQGGTGELFF. The CDR3 nucleotides read TGCGCCAGCAGCCAAGGTGGCACCGGGGAGCTGTTTTTT.

The chain has TRBV29-1 and TRBJ2-5; either TRBD1 or TRBD2 may supply D (6 bases each). Per the germline V gene, CDR1 is SQVTM and CDR2 is ANQGSEA. V was pared by 6 bases and J by 4 bases, with 24 bases between. This CDR3 is built from 16 residues. The CDR3: CSVPTGGSGFGETQYF. In nucleotides, the CDR3 is TGCAGCGTCCCCACTGGGGGCAGCGGGTTTGGAGAGACCCAGTACTTC. Full variable domain (rest looked up from reference TRBV29-1 and TRBJ2-5): SAVISQKPSRDICQRGTSLTIQCQVDSQVTMMFWYRQQPGQSLTLIATANQGSEATYESGFVIDKFPISRPNLTFSTLTVSNMSPEDSSIYLCSVPTGGSGFGETQYFGPGTRLLVL.

The chain recombines TRBV6-9 with TRBJ1-3; the D is unclear. The germline gives CDR1 MNHGY, CDR2 SVAAGI. The CDR3 loop spans 12 amino acids. V lost 6 bases and J lost 0, with 3 bases in between. CDR3 protein: CASRDSGNTIYF. CDR3 in DNA: TGTGCCAGCAGGGACTCTGGAAACACCATATATTTT.

The rearrangement uses TRBV6-5 and TRBJ2-7; the D gene is possibly TRBD2 (5 bases). The V gene lost 2 bases and the J gene lost 9 bases, with 14 bases spanning the gap. The CDR3 length is 13 residues. CDR1 is MNHEY, CDR2 SVGAGI, per germline. CDR3 protein: CASSYGAGGWQYF. CDR3 sequence (DNA): TGTGCCAGCAGTTACGGAGCTGGCGGGTGGCAGTACTTC.

This clone turned up a few times. The chain joins TRBV30 to TRBJ2-3; D is unresolved. There are 11 residues in the CDR3. Germline V gene sequence: CDR1 GTSNPN, CDR2 SVGIG (reference sequence). The V end was cut by 3 bases, the J end by 8 bases, with 9 bases between. The CDR3 nucleotides are TGTGCCTGGAGGGTAGTCGGTACGCAGTATTTT. It is translated as CAWRVVGTQYF. The full variable domain, with the rest looked up from reference TRBV30 and TRBJ2-3, is SQTIHQWPATLVQPVGSPLSLECTVEGTSNPNLYWYRQAAGRGLQLLFYSVGIGQISSEVPQNLSASRPQDRQFILSSKKLLLSDSGFYLCAWRVVGTQYFGPGTRLTVL.

This clone was seen a single time. The chain joins TRBV7-9 to TRBJ2-7, with D perhaps matching TRBD2 (5 bases). The CDR3 totals 14 residues. Looked up from germline, CDR1 is SEHNR and CDR2 is FQNEAQ (reference sequence). V was clipped by 7 bases and J by 12 bases, with 25 bases between them. As DNA, the CDR3 is TGTGCCAGCACCACGGACGGACGGTCATTCGAGGGGTACTTC. This sequence encodes CASTTDGRSFEGYF.

The genes are TRBV5-1 and TRBJ2-7, with D unresolved. Deletions cut 2 bases from V and 6 bases from J, with 18 bases between. The CDR3 runs 15 residues. Per the germline V gene, CDR1 is SGHRS and CDR2 is YFSETQ. CDR3 residues: CASSFRLPVLGEQYF. The CDR3 DNA reads TGCGCCAGCAGCTTCAGGTTACCGGTTCTTGGCGAGCAGTACTTC.

The chain uses TRBV7-3 and TRBJ1-6; D may be TRBD1 (5 bases). The CDR3 is made up of 17 amino acids. Trimming took off 5 bases at V and 0 bases at J, with 14 bases between the two ends. Germline lookup yields CDR1 SGHTA and CDR2 FQGTGA. The CDR3, as DNA: TGTGCCAGCAGCCATGGGACCCCAAGCTCCTATAATTCACCCCTCCACTTT. This codes for CASSHGTPSSYNSPLHF.

This clone is classed as medium-sized. The chain combines TRBV28 with TRBJ2-7, with 7 positions matching TRBD1. J gave up 2 bases and V 3 bases, and 1 base lay outside the gene matches. The CDR3 is 13 amino acids. The germline V gene encodes CDR1 MDHEN and CDR2 SYDVKM. CDR3 nucleotides: TGTGCCAGCAGTTTCGGGACAGCCTACGAGCAGTACTTC. It specifies CASSFGTAYEQYF.

The chain combines TRBV7-9 with TRBJ2-3, with a weak D call TRBD1 (6 bases). The V and J ends lost 5 bases and 1 base respectively, with 22 bases between them. Looked up from germline, CDR1 is SEHNR and CDR2 is FQNEAQ (reference sequence). CDR3 length equals 18 residues. CDR3 nucleotides: TGTGCCAGCAGCAATTATAACGCAGGACAGACCTGCACAGATACGCAGTATTTT. It specifies CASSNYNAGQTCTDTQYF.

The chain recombines TRBV27 with TRBJ1-5; D not resolved. V shed 3 bases and J shed 0 bases, with 9 bases lying between them. Germline V gene sequence: CDR1 MNHEY, CDR2 SMNVEV (reference sequence). CDR3 length equals 15 residues. The CDR3 sequence: CASSFSGCSNQPQHF. DNA of the CDR3: TGTGCCAGCAGTTTTTCCGGTTGTAGCAATCAGCCCCAGCATTTT.

The chain uses TRBV23-1 and TRBJ2-1, with D perhaps being TRBD1 or TRBD2 (6 bases each). TRBV23-1 qualifies as an ORF whose function is uncertain. V lost 0 bases to trimming and J lost 7 bases, with 13 bases between them. The CDR3 has 15 amino acids. The chain's CDR3 is CASSQSMEGGNEQFF. CDR3 nucleotides: TGCGCCAGCAGTCAATCAATGGAAGGGGGGAATGAGCAGTTCTTC.

CDR3 in DNA: TGTGCCAGCAGCGTAGAAGGAATCGGAGAAATGAACACTGAAGCTTTCTTT. It is translated as CASSVEGIGEMNTEAFF. The rearrangement uses TRBV9 and TRBJ1-1; D unclear. Per the germline V gene, CDR1 is SGDLS and CDR2 is YYNGEE. V lost 0 bases and J lost 0, with 15 bases in between. The CDR3 runs to 17 residues.

Within the sample, this clone is medium-sized. This chain links TRBV4-3 with TRBJ2-7; D call uncertain. V shed 0 bases and J shed 0 bases, with 12 bases lying between them. The germline CDR1 and CDR2 sequences are LGHNA and YSLEER. The length of the CDR3 is 16 residues. The CDR3 is CASSQDHSASSYEQYF. The CDR3, as DNA: TGCGCCAGCAGCCAAGATCACAGCGCCAGCTCCTACGAGCAGTACTTC.

V is TRBV11-1 and J is TRBJ2-5; D call uncertain. The germline CDR1 and CDR2 sequences are SGHAT and FQDESV (reference sequence). CDR3 length: 15 amino acids. The germline V and J ends were trimmed by 5 bases and 3 bases, with 16 bases remaining between them. CDR3 in amino acids: CASSASPDGEETQYF. The CDR3 DNA is TGTGCCAGCAGCGCGAGCCCGGACGGTGAAGAGACCCAGTACTTC.

In its sample, this clone ranks as medium-sized (0.01 to 0.1%). This sequence joins TRBV6-1 and TRBJ1-5; the D is unclear. Per the germline V gene, CDR1 is MNHNS and CDR2 is SASEGT. Trimming left V 2 bases short and J 11 bases short, with 25 bases between. The CDR3 consists of 17 residues. CDR3 loop: CASSEPWMGDPGRTQHF. In nucleotides, the CDR3 is TGTGCCAGCAGTGAACCATGGATGGGAGACCCCGGTAGGACCCAGCATTTT.